Each of the 7 T cell receptor beta chains below was sequenced from the same sample in a study of cytomegalovirus exposure and HLA in healthy donors. Amplification used 60 Vbeta primers and 13 Jbeta primers. The protocol was immunoSEQ multiplex PCR, while the TCRdb copy is restricted to in-frame clones and leaves out a portion. The sample contains roughly 140,000 clones, about 80% of which appear only once. The sample taken for sequencing was PBMCs. The receptors here all came from a man aged 25-45 years in good health and CMV-seropositive.

This clone was seen just once. The chain has TRBV21-1 and TRBJ2-3; the table names TRBD2, a call not compared with the DNA. TRBV21-1 is annotated as a pseudogene. The CDR3 is 15 amino acids. CDR3 sequence: CASSKTGGAPDTQYF. CDR3 in DNA: TGTGCCAGCAGCAAAACGGGGGGGGCGCCGGATACGCAGTATTTT.

The chain is built from TRBV6-5 and TRBJ1-6; D is possibly TRBD1 (6 bases). Trimming removed 0 bases at V and 10 bases at J, with 13 bases between. This CDR3 has 15 residues. Germline lookup yields CDR1 MNHEY and CDR2 SVGAGI. The CDR3 here is CASSYSTGLQSPLHF. In nucleotides, the CDR3 is TGTGCCAGCAGTTACTCCACAGGGCTACAGTCACCCCTCCACTTT.

This clone was found once. The J gene is TRBJ1-1, the V gene TRBV28, with D unresolved. Trimming took off 8 bases at V and 2 bases at J, with 15 bases between the two ends. The CDR3 has 14 residues. CDR1 and CDR2 from the germline V gene are MDHEN and SYDVKM. The CDR3 DNA is TGTGCCAGCTTCCCTCCGGGAACTAACACTGAAGCTTTCTTT. This codes for CASFPPGTNTEAFF.

The CDR3 protein is CASSQRGTGVGNIQYF. The CDR3 DNA reads TGCGCCAGCAGCCAAAGGGGGACAGGGGTAGGAAACATTCAGTACTTC. The V and J genes are TRBV4-1 and TRBJ2-4; the match to TRBD1 covers 10 bases. V lost 2 bases, J lost 6 bases, and 7 bases stayed unmatched. Germline loops: CDR1 MGHRA, CDR2 YSYEKL. The CDR3 has 16 residues.

This clone occurred a few times. This chain connects TRBV7-2 to TRBJ2-2; D possibly corresponds to TRBD1 (5 bases). The CDR3 is 14 amino acids. V dropped 8 bases and J dropped 1 base, with 11 bases sitting between them. CDR1 and CDR2 from the germline V gene are SGHTA and FQGNSA. CDR3 sequence reads: CASDRVLNTGELFF. The CDR3 region has the DNA TGTGCCAGCGACAGAGTTCTGAACACCGGGGAGCTGTTTTTT.

The chain has TRBV6-4 and TRBJ2-1, with D possibly matching TRBD2 (5 bases). This CDR3 has 14 residues. Trimming shortened V by 6 bases and J by 4 bases, and 13 bases separated the two germline ends. CDR1 and CDR2 (germline): MRHNA, SNTAGT. This CDR3 reads CASSIALGYNEQFF. Written as DNA, the CDR3 is TGTGCCAGCAGCATAGCGCTGGGATACAATGAGCAGTTCTTC.

This clone was counted a few times. V and J are TRBV9 and TRBJ2-4, with 10 bases identical to TRBD2. J was trimmed by 7 bases and V by 5 bases; bases with no gene match: 9. The germline gives CDR1 SGDLS, CDR2 YYNGEE. The CDR3 is made up of 15 amino acids. Here the CDR3 DNA reads TGTGCCAGCAGTAGGACTAGCGGAGGCGGTAACATTCAGTACTTC. It codes for CASSRTSGGGNIQYF.